This TCR beta chain originates from a study of blood T cell repertoires in COVID-19. Clones were sequenced by immunoSEQ multiplex PCR, and TCRdb holds only the in-frame ones, with some missing. Here the sample spans hundreds of thousands of clones, approximately 80% being singletons. Germline values: CDR1 SGHDN, CDR2 FVKESK. The CDR3 runs 16 residues. Trimming pared 4 bases from V and 4 bases from J, leaving 19 bases between. Specimen: peripheral blood. This sequence joins TRBV14 and TRBJ1-2, with D tentatively TRBD1 (6 bases). This clonotype was obtained from a woman older than 75 with acute or convalescent COVID-19. CDR3 nucleotides: TGTGCCAGCAGCCTTGTGGGGGCGCGGGGGACCTATGGCTACACCTTC. Its protein product is CASSLVGARGTYGYTF.